These 29 T cell receptor beta chains were sequenced from one sample in a study of blood T cell repertoires in COVID-19. Here immunoSEQ multiplex PCR was the method, and the copy in TCRdb shows in-frame clones only, minus some. The data contain some 300,000 clones, roughly 91% of them singletons. The sample comprised PBMCs or T cells enriched from blood (not recorded which). The receptors shown here come from a woman aged 60-75 years in a cohort exposed to, infected with or recovered from COVID-19 (not recorded which).

The chain is built from TRBV7-2 and TRBJ2-7; D call uncertain. Germline loops: CDR1 SGHTA, CDR2 FQGNSA. This CDR3 has 13 amino acids. V lost 5 bases and J lost 2, with 10 bases in between. CDR3 in DNA: TGTGCCAGCAGCCTTTGGCAGGCCTACGAGCAGTACTTC. This translates into CASSLWQAYEQYF.

The chain joins TRBV23-1 to TRBJ2-7; tentatively, D is TRBD1 (5 bases). TRBV23-1 is labeled an ORF, and its function is uncertain. The V and J ends lost 5 bases and 3 bases respectively, with 38 bases between them. The CDR3 totals 22 residues. The CDR3 DNA reads as TGCGCCAGCAGTGGGGCCACACCAGAATGGGCGGCGTTATCGTCCCCATACTACGAGCAGTACTTC. Translated: CASSGATPEWAALSSPYYEQYF.

There are a few counts of this clone. The same CDR3 can be traced to other DNA sequences in this sample. The chain employs TRBV2 and TRBJ1-6, with 8 nucleotides matching TRBD1. The CDR3 has 14 amino acids. Germline-derived CDR1 and CDR2 are SNHLY and FYNNEI. Germline trimming cut 6 bases from V and 6 bases from J; bases unmatched to any gene: 4. This CDR3 is CASSGQGSNSPLHF. The CDR3 DNA reads TGTGCCAGCAGCGGACAGGGCTCTAATTCACCCCTCCACTTT.

This rearrangement joins TRBV7-9 to TRBJ2-7; 7 nucleotides line up with TRBD2. V was clipped by 1 base and J by 2 bases; unmatched bases: 5. From germline, CDR1 is SEHNR and CDR2 FQNEAQ (reference sequence). The CDR3 runs to 15 residues. The CDR3 DNA reads TGTGCCAGCAGCTTAGTAGGCGGGAGCACCTACGAGCAGTACTTC. Translation gives CASSLVGGSTYEQYF.

The chain uses TRBV19 and TRBJ1-5; D gene uncertain. The V gene lost 4 bases and the J gene lost 3 bases, with 7 bases spanning the gap. Germline V gives CDR1 LNHDA, CDR2 SQIVND (reference sequence). The CDR3 has 13 residues. CDR3 DNA: TGTGCCAGTAGTACGAGCCTCAATCAGCCCCAGCATTTT. Translated, it gives CASSTSLNQPQHF.

This clone appeared a single time. The chain combines TRBV19 with TRBJ1-5; 10 nucleotides agree with TRBD1. CDR1 is LNHDA and CDR2 is SQIVND in the germline V gene (reference sequence). The CDR3 loop spans 17 amino acids. Trimming removed 3 bases from V and 2 bases from J; junction bases left unmatched: 7. The CDR3 sequence is CASSIRGQGLGNQPQHF. In nucleotides, the CDR3 is TGTGCCAGTAGTATCCGGGGACAGGGGTTGGGCAATCAGCCCCAGCATTTT.

This chain links TRBV6-6 with TRBJ2-7; 7 bases are a match to TRBD1. The CDR3 runs to 14 residues. CDR1 is MNHNY, CDR2 SVGAGI, per germline (reference sequence). The trim removed 6 bases at V and 2 bases at J, leaving 7 bases unmatched. Here the CDR3 DNA reads TGTGCCAGCAGCCCGGGACAGATAACCTACGAGCAGTACTTC. Translating gives CASSPGQITYEQYF.

This clone was counted once. J is TRBJ2-1 and V is TRBV19; 9 bases are a match to TRBD2. The CDR3 sequence is 18 residues long. Trimming removed 1 base from V and 8 bases from J; junction bases left unmatched: 15. Germline CDR1 LNHDA, CDR2 SQIVND (reference sequence). CDR3 DNA sequence: TGTGCCAGTAGTATAGGTGGCGGTAGCGGGAGTTCGCGCTATGAGCAGTTCTTC. Amino acids: CASSIGGGSGSSRYEQFF. The complete variable domain, with remaining parts taken from reference TRBV19 and TRBJ2-1, reads DGGITQSPKYLFRKEGQNVTLSCEQNLNHDAMYWYRQDPGQGLRLIYYSQIVNDFQKGDIAEGYSVSREKKESFPLTVTSAQKNPTAFYLCASSIGGGSGSSRYEQFFGPGTRLTVL.

This chain links TRBV6-5 with TRBJ1-6, with 7 bases identical to TRBD1. Unmatched junction bases numbered 8, after V lost 8 bases and J lost 4 bases. Germline CDR1 is MNHEY and CDR2 is SVGAGI. This CDR3 has 15 residues. The chain's CDR3 is CASWRAGGYNSPLHF. The CDR3, as DNA: TGTGCCAGCTGGAGGGCAGGGGGGTATAATTCACCCCTCCACTTT.

The rearrangement joins TRBV30 to TRBJ1-6, with D maybe TRBD1 (5 bases). Germline lookup yields CDR1 GTSNPN and CDR2 SVGIG (reference sequence). V was cut by 3 bases and J by 4 bases, with 16 bases left in between. The CDR3 totals 16 residues. The CDR3 reads CAWSPPGFGYNSPLHF. In DNA, the CDR3 is TGTGCCTGGAGCCCGCCAGGGTTTGGTTATAATTCACCCCTCCACTTT.

The rearrangement uses TRBV6-5 and TRBJ2-7; 9 positions match TRBD2. V gave up 6 bases and J gave up 0 bases; unmatched junction bases: 6. Germline V gives CDR1 MNHEY, CDR2 SVGAGI. The CDR3 totals 15 residues. The CDR3 here is CASSAGTSSSYEQYF. For the CDR3, the DNA is TGTGCCAGCAGCGCCGGGACTAGCTCCTCCTACGAGCAGTACTTC.

The chain links TRBV6-5 to TRBJ2-7; a weak D match, TRBD1 (5 bases). The CDR3 length is 15 residues. V was pared by 2 bases and J by 5 bases, with 16 bases between. Germline V gene sequence: CDR1 MNHEY, CDR2 SVGAGI. CDR3 nucleotide sequence: TGTGCCAGCAGTTACGTTGGGATAGGGGAAAACGAGCAGTACTTC. It codes for CASSYVGIGENEQYF.

The chain links TRBV5-1 to TRBJ2-2; TRBD2 matches at 11 bases. Germline V gene sequence: CDR1 SGHRS, CDR2 YFSETQ. The length of the CDR3 is 15 residues. With 6 bases clipped from V and 4 bases from J, the junction kept 5 bases outside the gene matches. The DNA of the CDR3 is TGCGCCAGCACTAAGACTAGCGGGGTCACCGGGGAGCTGTTTTTT. Protein sequence: CASTKTSGVTGELFF.

J is TRBJ1-1 and V is TRBV6-1; D ambiguous. Trimming took off 3 bases at V and 5 bases at J, with 10 bases between the two ends. This CDR3 has 13 residues. Germline V gene lookup returns CDR1 MNHNS and CDR2 SASEGT. In DNA form, the CDR3 reads TGTGCCAGCAGTGATGGCGGTGGGACTGAAGCTTTCTTT. It is translated as CASSDGGGTEAFF.

The rearrangement joins TRBV2 to TRBJ1-5, with 10 bases matching TRBD1. Germline values: CDR1 SNHLY, CDR2 FYNNEI. The CDR3 extends over 13 amino acids. V lost 4 bases to trimming and J lost 6 bases; unmatched junction nucleotides: 0. CDR3 in amino acids: CASSGDRGQPQHF. In nucleotides, the CDR3 is TGTGCCAGCAGTGGGGACAGGGGTCAGCCCCAGCATTTT.

This clone was counted a few times. This rearrangement joins TRBV10-3 to TRBJ1-1; no clear D gene. Germline CDR1 and CDR2: ENHRY and SYGVKD. Trimming removed 3 bases at V and 3 bases at J, with 11 bases between. This CDR3 is 14 amino acids long. The CDR3 protein is CAISDGFGDTEAFF. The DNA for the CDR3 is TGTGCCATCAGTGATGGCTTCGGGGACACTGAAGCTTTCTTT.

The chain joins TRBV7-2 to TRBJ2-7; a weak D match, TRBD1 (6 bases). Germline CDR1 is SGHTA and CDR2 is FQGNSA. The CDR3 length is 16 residues. V lost 0 bases, J lost 6 bases, and 18 bases lay in between. The CDR3 region has the DNA TGTGCCAGCAGCTTAGCGGGTGGGGGCGCATCAGGCGAGCAGTACTTC. It encodes CASSLAGGGASGEQYF.

The chain uses TRBV4-1 and TRBJ2-4, with TRBD2 matching over 7 bases. The ends lost 1 base at V and 4 bases at J; junction bases unmatched: 7. CDR1 is MGHRA and CDR2 is YSYEKL in the germline V gene. The CDR3 is made up of 16 amino acids. The CDR3 bases are TGCGCCAGCAGCCAAGGCCTGGGGGGGGTGAAAAACATTCAGTACTTC. It translates to CASSQGLGGVKNIQYF.

This clone was counted once. The DNA for the CDR3 is TGTGCCAGCAGCCCGTTCTTGGGGGGCTACGAGCAGTACTTC. The encoded protein is CASSPFLGGYEQYF. The chain employs TRBV27 and TRBJ2-7, with a tentative D call TRBD2 (6 bases). The CDR3 consists of 14 residues. The germline V gene has CDR1 MNHEY and CDR2 SMNVEV (reference sequence). Deletions cut 6 bases from V and 3 bases from J, with 15 bases between.

The chain joins TRBV10-2 to TRBJ1-1, with D possibly being TRBD1 (6 bases). V was clipped by 7 bases and J by 4 bases, with 13 bases between them. The CDR3 consists of 13 residues. Germline V gives CDR1 WSHSY, CDR2 SAAADI. The CDR3 loop is CASTPQGITEAFF. The CDR3 bases are TGCGCCAGCACCCCCCAGGGGATCACTGAAGCTTTCTTT.

The rearrangement uses TRBV7-2 and TRBJ2-7; 11 bases align to TRBD2. The CDR3 is made up of 16 amino acids. Per the germline V gene, CDR1 is SGHTA and CDR2 is FQGNSA. V lost 3 bases, J lost 7 bases, and 11 bases stayed unmatched. The CDR3 bases are TGTGCCAGCAGCTTTACGGTAGCGGGAGGGCCAGGAGAGCAGTACTTC. Amino acids: CASSFTVAGGPGEQYF.

In its sample, this clone was seen a few times. The gene calls are TRBV5-1 and TRBJ2-5, with TRBD1 matching 9 bases. V shed 0 bases and J 5 bases; nucleotides not matched to a gene: 5. This CDR3 has 15 amino acids. Germline CDR1 is SGHRS and CDR2 is YFSETQ. CDR3 nucleotides: TGCGCCAGCAGCTTGGGACAGGGGGTGACGGAGACCCAGTACTTC. Protein: CASSLGQGVTETQYF.

This chain links TRBV28 with TRBJ1-5, with no clear D. Looked up from germline, CDR1 is MDHEN and CDR2 is SYDVKM. Trimming cost V 5 bases and J 9 bases, with 11 bases left between them. CDR3 length: 12 amino acids. The CDR3 region has the DNA TGTGCCAGCAGTAGCGGTGGTCCGCCCCAGCATTTT. This gives the protein CASSSGGPPQHF.

The CDR3 loop reads CASRATDTQYF. CDR3 DNA: TGTGCCAGTAGAGCCACAGATACGCAGTATTTT. The chain joins TRBV19 to TRBJ2-3; D is undetermined. Trimming pared 6 bases from V and 2 bases from J, leaving 3 bases between. The CDR3 runs to 11 residues. From germline, CDR1 is LNHDA and CDR2 SQIVND (reference sequence). The variable domain in full, with the rest retrieved from reference TRBV19 and TRBJ2-3, is DGGITQSPKYLFRKEGQNVTLSCEQNLNHDAMYWYRQDPGQGLRLIYYSQIVNDFQKGDIAEGYSVSREKKESFPLTVTSAQKNPTAFYLCASRATDTQYFGPGTRLTVL.

The chain carries TRBV6-2 or TRBV6-3 and TRBJ2-7, with TRBD2 matching 10 bases. CDR1 is MNHEY and CDR2 is SVGEGT in the germline V gene. V lost 1 base to trimming and J lost 5 bases; unmatched junction nucleotides: 11. The CDR3 runs to 17 residues. DNA for the CDR3: TGTGCCAGCAGTTACTTCGGCGGGACTAGCGTCACCGACGAGCAGTACTTC. It translates to CASSYFGGTSVTDEQYF.

The chain uses TRBV3-1 (or the pseudogene TRBV3-2) and TRBJ1-3; 7 bases line up with TRBD1. The germline V gene encodes CDR1 LGHDT and CDR2 YNNKEL (reference sequence). CDR3 length: 17 amino acids. After removal of 4 bases from V and 2 bases from J, the junction contained 11 bases not matched to a gene. As DNA, the CDR3 is TGTGCCAGCAGCCCTTTCAAGATCGACAGGGCTGGAAACACCATATATTTT. It translates to CASSPFKIDRAGNTIYF.

The chain links TRBV7-9 to TRBJ1-4, with 7 bases aligning to TRBD1. Germline CDR1 and CDR2: SEHNR and FQNEAQ (reference sequence). The CDR3 extends over 18 amino acids. V shed 3 bases, J shed 10 bases, and the junction held 20 bases outside the gene matches. The CDR3 coding sequence is TGTGCCAGCAGCTTTGGGACAGCGGGTCCTCGGGGCTCCGGAAAACTGTTTTTT. The encoded protein is CASSFGTAGPRGSGKLFF.

The chain is built from TRBV6-6 and TRBJ1-3, with 7 bases lining up with TRBD1. Per germline, CDR1 MNHNY and CDR2 SVGAGI (reference sequence). Trimming cost V 5 bases and J 2 bases; bases outside gene matches: 21. This CDR3 spans 20 amino acids. CDR3 in amino acids: CASSPFTGDVWWDTGNTIYF. The CDR3 DNA reads TGTGCCAGCAGTCCTTTTACAGGGGACGTTTGGTGGGATACTGGAAACACCATATATTTT.

The genes are TRBV27 and TRBJ1-1, with D possibly TRBD1 on 6 matching bases. The CDR3 is 14 amino acids. The germline V and J ends were trimmed by 2 bases and 4 bases, with 11 bases remaining between them. The V gene's germline CDR1 is MNHEY and CDR2 SMNVEV (reference sequence). The CDR3 is CASSLQGRFTEAFF. The CDR3 DNA is TGTGCCAGCAGTTTACAGGGGCGTTTCACTGAAGCTTTCTTT.